The clone carrying this T cell receptor (beta chain) was observed a handful of times. The data belong to a study of cytomegalovirus exposure and HLA in healthy donors. V lost 2 bases to trimming and J lost 5 bases; unmatched junction nucleotides: 8. Germline V lookup: CDR1 SNHLY, CDR2 FYNNEI. The CDR3 contains 15 residues. Primers: 60 Vbeta forward and 13 Jbeta reverse. Sequencing was performed with immunoSEQ multiplex PCR; in TCRdb, only in-frame clones are kept and a portion is missing. The sample comprises roughly 180,000 clones, about four fifths of which are singletons, and roughly 3% rests with the top ten.

This sequence joins TRBV2 and TRBJ1-1; 7 bases map to TRBD1. The receptor was derived from a female donor in good health and CMV-seronegative. Sequencing was performed on PBMCs. CDR3 DNA sequence: TGTGCCAGCAGTGAATACGGACAGGTAGGGACTGAAGCTTTCTTT. Its protein product is CASSEYGQVGTEAFF.